This passage covers 5 T cell receptor beta chains from one sample sequenced in a study of human T cells and chemical hapten exposure. TCRdb passed the RACE reads through MiXCR, listing each CDR3 protein once. The sample yields roughly 80,000 distinct CDR3 sequences, over 8.5% seen once. Documented time point: patch test 1, 2 weeks after DPC sensitization. Treatment: therapeutic diphenylcyclopropenone sensitization with weekly scalp DPC. The sample consisted of whole blood, taken in connection with sensitization to the hapten diphenylcyclopropenone (DPC). The receptor set was obtained from a woman aged 45-65 years with alopecia areata. Some clones in this sample may be carry-over from other donors' samples.

The J gene is TRBJ2-5, the V gene TRBV29-1; D is undetermined. Trimming shortened V by 6 bases and J by 1 base, and 18 bases separated the two germline ends. The CDR3 spans 15 residues. In germline, CDR1 is SQVTM, CDR2 ANQGSEA. The CDR3 DNA reads TGCAGCGTCCTCCTGGTTGGGCGGCCCCAAGAGACCCAGTACTTC. Translated, it gives CSVLLVGRPQETQYF. Looking up the rest from reference TRBV29-1 and TRBJ2-5 gives the full variable domain: SAVISQKPSRDICQRGTSLTIQCQVDSQVTMMFWYRQQPGQSLTLIATANQGSEATYESGFVIDKFPISRPNLTFSTLTVSNMSPEDSSIYLCSVLLVGRPQETQYFGPGTRLLVL.

The chain joins TRBV20-1 to TRBJ2-1, with D perhaps TRBD1 (5 bases). From germline, CDR1 is DFQATT and CDR2 SNEGSKA (reference sequence). This CDR3 comprises 15 residues. Trimming stripped 6 bases from V and 5 bases from J, with 20 bases between. DNA of the CDR3: TGCAGTGCCCAAGATAACGGTCGCAGGGACAATGAGCAGTTCTTC. It specifies CSAQDNGRRDNEQFF.

This clonotype was observed at least ten times. The CDR3 region is CASSPDPVNREAFF. The DNA for the CDR3 is TGTGCCAGCAGTCCGGACCCCGTCAATCGTGAAGCTTTCTTT. V and J are TRBV12-3 or TRBV12-4 and TRBJ1-1; D is undetermined. This CDR3 region has 14 residues. Trimming took 5 bases from V and 7 from J, leaving 17 bases between them.

This clonotype was recorded only once. V and J are TRBV7-3 and TRBJ2-2; D gene uncertain. V dropped 5 bases and J dropped 4 bases, with 5 bases sitting between them. CDR1 is SGHTA and CDR2 is FQGTGA in the germline V gene. This CDR3 has 12 residues. The chain's CDR3 is CASSRATGELFF. CDR3 sequence (DNA): TGTGCCAGCAGCCGAGCCACCGGGGAGCTGTTTTTT.

The chain couples TRBV20-1 to TRBJ2-7; 11 bases agree with TRBD2. V was clipped by 6 bases and J by 2 bases; unmatched bases: 12. Germline assignment: CDR1 DFQATT and CDR2 SNEGSKA (reference sequence). The CDR3 spans 16 residues. CDR3 nucleotide sequence: TGCAGTGCGTCCGGGACTAGCGGATCCACCGCCTACGAGCAGTACTTC. Its protein is CSASGTSGSTAYEQYF.